The sample holds one count of the clone carrying this T cell receptor (beta chain). This entry belongs to a study of shared clonotypes between healthy human individuals. Study context: Plates per donor: three CD4 naive, three CD4 memory, two CD8 naive, one CD8 memory.

Germline V gene lookup returns CDR1 SGHDT and CDR2 YYEEEE. V lost 3 bases and J lost 0, with 13 bases in between. This CDR3 has 15 residues. In the original processing: ImmunoSEQ output held junction-only sequences without quality scores, so filtering differed. TCRdb's copy holds only in-frame clones and misses some; the assay was immunoSEQ multiplex PCR. That table is the source of V, J and clone size, and D and trimming were worked out from the DNA. The sample comprises more than 2,000,000 clones, over 85% of which are singletons, and 0.14% rests with the top ten. The TCR sequence derives from a young man in good health. The chain joins TRBV5-6 to TRBJ2-7, with no clear D. The sample taken for sequencing was naive CD4+ T cells sorted from blood. Subset specified: CD45RA+ positively selected. The CDR3 here is CASSYGGSVSYEQYF. CDR3 coding DNA: TGTGCCAGCAGCTACGGCGGTTCAGTCTCCTACGAGCAGTACTTC.